The sequence of this T cell receptor beta chain was determined in a study of shared clonotypes between healthy human individuals. CDR3 length: 15 amino acids. The V end lost 5 bases, the J end lost 7 bases, and 17 bases lay between the germline ends. In germline, CDR1 is SGHTA, CDR2 FQGNSA. Sequenced by immunoSEQ multiplex PCR; TCRdb stores in-frame clones only, minus some. This sample has 1,400,000 or so clones, with 98% to 99% found just once. This rearrangement joins TRBV7-2 to TRBJ1-4; D is possibly TRBD1 (5 bases). Sequenced sample: naive CD4+ T cells sorted from blood. Described subset: CD45RA+ positively selected. The receptor was isolated from a man aged 30 to 45 in good health. CDR3 loop: CASSKQTGRGEKLFF. For the CDR3, the DNA is TGTGCCAGCAGCAAGCAAACAGGAAGGGGTGAAAAACTGTTTTTT.